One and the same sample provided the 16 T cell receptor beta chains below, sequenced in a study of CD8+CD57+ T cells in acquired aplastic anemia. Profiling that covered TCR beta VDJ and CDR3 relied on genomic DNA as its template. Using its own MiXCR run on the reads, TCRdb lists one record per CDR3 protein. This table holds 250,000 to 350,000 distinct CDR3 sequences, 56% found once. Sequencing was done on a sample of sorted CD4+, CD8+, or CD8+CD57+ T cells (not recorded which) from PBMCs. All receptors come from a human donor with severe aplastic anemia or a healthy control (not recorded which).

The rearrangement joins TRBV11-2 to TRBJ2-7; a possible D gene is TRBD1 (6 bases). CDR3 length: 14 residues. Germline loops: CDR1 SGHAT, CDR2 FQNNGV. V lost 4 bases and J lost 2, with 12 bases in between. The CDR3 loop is CASSSIRGPYEQYF. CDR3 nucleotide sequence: TGTGCCAGCAGCTCCATCAGGGGACCCTACGAGCAGTACTTC.

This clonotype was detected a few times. CDR3 coding DNA: TGTGCCAGCAGTTTTAGCGGTGCCCGGACAGGGGATCGGGAGACCCAGTACTTC. It codes for CASSFSGARTGDRETQYF. This chain joins TRBV12-3 or TRBV12-4 and TRBJ2-5, with 9 nucleotides matching TRBD1. The CDR3 totals 18 residues. Trimming removed 3 bases from V and 5 bases from J; junction bases left unmatched: 16.

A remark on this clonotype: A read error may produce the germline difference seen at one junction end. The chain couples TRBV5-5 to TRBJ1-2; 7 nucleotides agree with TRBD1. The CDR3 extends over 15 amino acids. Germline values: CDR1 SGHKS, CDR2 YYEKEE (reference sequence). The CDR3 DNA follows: TGCGCCAGCAGCTTACCAGACAGGGTTGACTATGGCTACACCTTC. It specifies CASSLPDRVDYGYTF. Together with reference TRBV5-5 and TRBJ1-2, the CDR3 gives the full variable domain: DAGVTQSPTHLIKTRGQQVTLRCSPISGHKSVSWYQQVLGQGPQFIFQYYEKEERGRGNFPDRFSARQFPNYSSELNVNALLLGDSALYLCASSLPDRVDYGYTFGSGTRLTVV.

CDR3 amino acids: CSASGAVITYEQYF. The DNA of the CDR3 is TGCAGTGCTAGCGGGGCAGTCATTACCTACGAGCAGTACTTC. The J gene is TRBJ2-7, the V gene TRBV20-1; D might be TRBD1 or TRBD2, each matching 5 bases. Per germline, CDR1 DFQATT and CDR2 SNEGSKA (reference sequence). The CDR3 spans 14 residues. Deletions cut 3 bases from V and 2 bases from J, with 14 bases between.

Here the CDR3 reads CSATQQGPWDGANVLTF. The DNA for the CDR3 is TGCAGTGCAACACAACAGGGGCCCTGGGACGGGGCCAACGTCCTGACTTTC. The V and J genes are TRBV20-1 and TRBJ2-6; 7 nucleotides align to TRBD1. V shed 6 bases and J 4 bases; nucleotides not matched to a gene: 15. Germline V lookup: CDR1 DFQATT, CDR2 SNEGSKA (reference sequence). This CDR3 has 17 amino acids.

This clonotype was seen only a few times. The CDR3 is CASSPGTSGGVTQYF. CDR3 coding DNA: TGTGCCAGCAGCCCAGGGACTAGCGGGGGAGTTACGCAGTATTTT. The chain carries TRBV7-2 and TRBJ2-3; TRBD2 matches at 14 bases. Germline V lookup: CDR1 SGHTA, CDR2 FQGNSA. With 5 bases clipped from V and 8 bases from J, the junction kept 6 bases outside the gene matches. The length of the CDR3 is 15 residues. Together with reference TRBV7-2 and TRBJ2-3, the CDR3 gives the full variable domain: GAGVSQSPSNKVTEKGKDVELRCDPISGHTALYWYRQSLGQGLEFLIYFQGNSAPDKSGLPSDRFSAERTGGSVSTLTIQRTQQEDSAVYLCASSPGTSGGVTQYFGPGTRLTVL.

CDR3 protein: CASSPEHTEAFF. DNA for the CDR3: TGTGCCAGCAGCCCAGAACACACTGAAGCTTTCTTT. This chain uses TRBV7-3 with TRBJ1-1; no definite D call. In germline, CDR1 is SGHTA, CDR2 FQGTGA. There are 12 residues in the CDR3. Trimming pared 5 bases from V and 3 bases from J, leaving 7 bases between.

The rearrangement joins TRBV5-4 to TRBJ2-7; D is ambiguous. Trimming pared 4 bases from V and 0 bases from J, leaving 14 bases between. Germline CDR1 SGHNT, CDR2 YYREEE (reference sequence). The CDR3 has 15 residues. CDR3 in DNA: TGTGCCAGCAGCAGACCAGAGCGAGCCTCCTACGAGCAGTACTTC. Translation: CASSRPERASYEQYF.

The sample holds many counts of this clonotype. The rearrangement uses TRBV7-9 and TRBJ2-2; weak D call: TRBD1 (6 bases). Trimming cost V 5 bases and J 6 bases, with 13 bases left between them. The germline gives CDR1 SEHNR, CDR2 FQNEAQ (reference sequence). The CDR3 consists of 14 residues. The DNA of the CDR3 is TGTGCCAGCAGCCCTAGGGGGTACCCCGGGGAGCTGTTTTTT. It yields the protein CASSPRGYPGELFF. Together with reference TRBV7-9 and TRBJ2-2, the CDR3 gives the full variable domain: DTGVSQNPRHKITKRGQNVTFRCDPISEHNRLYWYRQTLGQGPEFLTYFQNEAQLEKSRLLSDRFSAERPKGSFSTLEIQRTEQGDSAMYLCASSPRGYPGELFFGEGSRLTVL.

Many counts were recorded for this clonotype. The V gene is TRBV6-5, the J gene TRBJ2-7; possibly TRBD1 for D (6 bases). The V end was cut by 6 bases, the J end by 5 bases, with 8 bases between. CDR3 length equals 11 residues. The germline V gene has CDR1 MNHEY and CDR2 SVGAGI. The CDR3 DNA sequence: TGTGCCAGCAGCACAGGGAACGAGCAGTACTTC. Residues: CASSTGNEQYF.

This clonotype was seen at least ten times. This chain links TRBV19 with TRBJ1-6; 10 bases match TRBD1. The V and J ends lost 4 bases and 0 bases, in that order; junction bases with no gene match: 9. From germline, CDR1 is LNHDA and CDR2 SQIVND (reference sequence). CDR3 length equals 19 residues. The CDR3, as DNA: TGTGCCAGTAGTACGAACCGGGACAGGGGATCCTCCTATAATTCACCCCTCCACTTT. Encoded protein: CASSTNRDRGSSYNSPLHF.

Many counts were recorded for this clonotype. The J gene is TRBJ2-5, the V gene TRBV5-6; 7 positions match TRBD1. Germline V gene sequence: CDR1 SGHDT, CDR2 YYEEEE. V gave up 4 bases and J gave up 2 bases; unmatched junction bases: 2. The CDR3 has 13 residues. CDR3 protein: CASSQGQQETQYF. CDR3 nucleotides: TGTGCCAGCAGCCAGGGACAGCAAGAGACCCAGTACTTC.

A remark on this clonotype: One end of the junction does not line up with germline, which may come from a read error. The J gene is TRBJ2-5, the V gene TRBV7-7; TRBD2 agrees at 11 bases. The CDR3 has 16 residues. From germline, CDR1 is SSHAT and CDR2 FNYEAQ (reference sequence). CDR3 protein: CASSPKLAGEGETQYF. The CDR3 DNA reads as TGTGCTAGCAGCCCCAAACTAGCGGGGGAAGGAGAGACCCAGTACTTC.

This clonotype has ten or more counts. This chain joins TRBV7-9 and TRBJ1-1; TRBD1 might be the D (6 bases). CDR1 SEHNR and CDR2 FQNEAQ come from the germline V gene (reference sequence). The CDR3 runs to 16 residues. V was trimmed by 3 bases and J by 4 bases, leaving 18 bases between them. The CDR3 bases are TGTGCCAGCAGCTTTGGACAGCTTCTATTGGGCACTGAAGCTTTCTTT. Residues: CASSFGQLLLGTEAFF.

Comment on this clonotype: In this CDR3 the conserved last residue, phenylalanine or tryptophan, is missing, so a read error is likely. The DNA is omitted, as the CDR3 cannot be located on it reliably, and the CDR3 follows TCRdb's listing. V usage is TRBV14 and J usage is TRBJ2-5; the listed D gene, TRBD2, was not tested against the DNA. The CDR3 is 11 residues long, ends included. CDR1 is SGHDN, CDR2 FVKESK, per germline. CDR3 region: CASSFRRTPSL.

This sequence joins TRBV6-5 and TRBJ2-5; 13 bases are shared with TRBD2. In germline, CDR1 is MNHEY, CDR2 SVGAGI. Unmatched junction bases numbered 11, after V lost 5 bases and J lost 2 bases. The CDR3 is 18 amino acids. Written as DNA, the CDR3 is TGTGCCAGCAGTGCCGGGACTAGCGGGGTGGGCCGACAAGAGACCCAGTACTTC. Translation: CASSAGTSGVGRQETQYF.